These 8 T cell receptor beta chains originate from one sample sequenced in a study of T cell responses to AZD1222 COVID-19 vaccine. Repertoires were generated with immunoSEQ multiplex PCR, while TCRdb's copy carries only in-frame clones and drops some. The table includes about 130,000 clones, roughly 94% detected once. Sequences were derived from peripheral blood, sampled on day 0 of AZD1222 vaccination. The receptors were sampled from an adult in good health.

This sequence joins TRBV29-1 and TRBJ2-5; 9 nucleotides line up with TRBD1. V was pared by 6 bases and J by 5 bases, with 4 bases of the junction left unmatched. The CDR3 extends over 12 amino acids. Germline V gene data show CDR1 as SQVTM and CDR2 as ANQGSEA. CDR3 protein: CSVGQGGETQYF. CDR3 sequence (DNA): TGCAGCGTGGGACAGGGTGGGGAGACCCAGTACTTC.

The chain carries TRBV7-9 and TRBJ1-4, with TRBD1 matching 7 bases. With 2 bases clipped from V and 2 bases from J, the junction kept 8 bases outside the gene matches. Per germline, CDR1 SEHNR and CDR2 FQNEAQ (reference sequence). This CDR3 contains 17 residues. The CDR3 here is CASSLQGGMSTNEKLFF. CDR3 DNA sequence: TGTGCCAGCAGCTTACAGGGGGGTATGTCGACTAATGAAAAACTGTTTTTT.

The chain couples TRBV19 to TRBJ1-5, with TRBD1 matching 7 bases. With 4 bases clipped from V and 0 bases from J, the junction kept 3 bases outside the gene matches. The germline CDR1 and CDR2 sequences are LNHDA and SQIVND (reference sequence). This CDR3 spans 15 amino acids. The CDR3 is CASSTTGVSNQPQHF. CDR3 sequence (DNA): TGTGCCAGTAGTACTACAGGGGTTAGCAATCAGCCCCAGCATTTT.

V and J are TRBV12-3 or TRBV12-4 and TRBJ2-2; D ambiguous. This CDR3 has 11 amino acids. Between the trimmed V and J ends, which lost 3 bases and 5 bases, there was a span of 1 base. The CDR3 DNA reads as TGTGCCAGCAGTTTTACCGGGGAGCTGTTTTTT. Residues: CASSFTGELFF.

The chain carries TRBV10-3 and TRBJ2-7, with D maybe TRBD2 (5 bases). This CDR3 region has 11 residues. V lost 8 bases and J lost 5, with 10 bases in between. CDR1 and CDR2 from the germline V gene are ENHRY and SYGVKD. CDR3 region: CAIGSGDEQYF. CDR3 DNA sequence: TGTGCCATCGGATCCGGGGACGAGCAGTACTTC.

This clone has only a few counts. J is TRBJ2-2 and V is TRBV6-5; 8 bases are a match to TRBD1. V lost 7 bases, J lost 2 bases, and 3 bases stayed unmatched. Germline V lookup: CDR1 MNHEY, CDR2 SVGAGI. The CDR3 has 14 residues. This CDR3 is CASTDRGNTGELFF. The CDR3 DNA reads TGTGCCAGCACCGACAGGGGAAACACCGGGGAGCTGTTTTTT.

The genes are TRBV2 and TRBJ2-2, with unresolved D. The CDR3 length is 16 residues. The V end was cut by 7 bases, the J end by 0 bases, with 15 bases between. Germline assignment: CDR1 SNHLY and CDR2 FYNNEI. CDR3 sequence (DNA): TGTGCCAGCACCGGAGCTGCCGTCGCGAACACCGGGGAGCTGTTTTTT. It encodes CASTGAAVANTGELFF.

The rearrangement links TRBV5-6 to TRBJ1-2, with D unresolved. The ends were cut back, 2 bases at V and 1 base at J, with 9 bases in the middle. The length of the CDR3 is 14 residues. Germline assignment: CDR1 SGHDT and CDR2 YYEEEE. The CDR3 loop is CASSFNLLNYGYTF. The CDR3 region has the DNA TGTGCCAGCAGCTTTAATCTGCTTAACTATGGCTACACCTTC.